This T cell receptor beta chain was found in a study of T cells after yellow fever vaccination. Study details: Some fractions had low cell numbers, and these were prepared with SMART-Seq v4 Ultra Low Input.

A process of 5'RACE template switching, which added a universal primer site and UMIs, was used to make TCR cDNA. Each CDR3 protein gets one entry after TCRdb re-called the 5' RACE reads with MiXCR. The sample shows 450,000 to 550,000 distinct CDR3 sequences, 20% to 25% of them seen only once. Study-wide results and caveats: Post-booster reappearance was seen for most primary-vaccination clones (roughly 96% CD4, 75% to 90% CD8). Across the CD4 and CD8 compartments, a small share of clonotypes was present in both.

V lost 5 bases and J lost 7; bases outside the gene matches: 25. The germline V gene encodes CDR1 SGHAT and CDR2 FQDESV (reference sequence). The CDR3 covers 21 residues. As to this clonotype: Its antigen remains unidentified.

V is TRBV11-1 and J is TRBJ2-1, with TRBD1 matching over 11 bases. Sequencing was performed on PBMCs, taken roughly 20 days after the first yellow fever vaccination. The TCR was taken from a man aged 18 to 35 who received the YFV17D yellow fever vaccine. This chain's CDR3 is CASSHYQTGTGGWRGRNEQFF. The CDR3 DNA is TGTGCCAGCAGCCATTACCAGACCGGGACAGGGGGTTGGCGGGGGAGGAATGAGCAGTTCTTC.